What follows are 29 T cell receptor beta chains derived from one specimen sequenced in a study of beta chain features in type 1 diabetes. Study-wide results and caveats: Researchers report that Type 1 diabetes patients had moderately but significantly shorter TCRB CDR3s across all four CD4+ subsets.

Every isolated RNA sample was fully reverse transcribed, so sequencing captured expressed TCRB transcripts. TCRdb's copy holds only in-frame clones and misses some; the assay was immunoSEQ multiplex PCR. The sample consists of 350,000 to 450,000 clones, 10% to 15% of them appearing once. No antigen is known for these receptors. Sequencing was carried out using naive CD4+ T cells from blood. These receptors originate from a woman in her late teens or twenties with type 1 diabetes.

The chain links TRBV4-3 to TRBJ1-2, with unresolved D. Trimming removed 4 bases at V and 4 bases at J, with 13 bases between. The CDR3 sequence is 14 residues long. In germline, CDR1 is LGHNA, CDR2 YSLEER. CDR3 sequence reads: CASSPSRLTYGYTF. CDR3 nucleotide sequence: TGCGCCAGCAGCCCATCCCGACTGACCTATGGCTACACCTTC.

A few counts support this clone. CDR3 sequence: CASSFRTANTEAFF. The CDR3 DNA reads TGTGCCAGCAGCTTCAGGACAGCGAACACTGAAGCTTTCTTT. The chain joins TRBV11-2 to TRBJ1-1, with D possibly being TRBD1 (6 bases). Germline lookup yields CDR1 SGHAT and CDR2 FQNNGV. V lost 3 bases to trimming and J lost 1 base, with 9 bases between them. The CDR3 consists of 14 residues.

This clone has just a few counts. The same CDR3 arises from other DNA sequences in this sample as well. This rearrangement joins TRBV27 to TRBJ2-2; D gene ambiguous. There are 13 residues in the CDR3. The V and J ends lost 2 bases and 2 bases respectively, with 3 bases between them. Germline-derived CDR1 and CDR2 are MNHEY and SMNVEV (reference sequence). The CDR3 is CASSLLNTGELFF. The CDR3 region has the DNA TGTGCCAGCAGTTTACTAAACACCGGGGAGCTGTTTTTT.

V is TRBV7-2 and J is TRBJ1-5, with D unclear. V dropped 0 bases and J dropped 5 bases, with 8 bases sitting between them. The germline V gene encodes CDR1 SGHTA and CDR2 FQGNSA. This CDR3 contains 14 residues. CDR3 coding DNA: TGTGCCAGCAGCTTAGCATATTCGGATCAGCCCCAGCATTTT. It codes for CASSLAYSDQPQHF.

This clone came up a few times. The genes are TRBV18 and TRBJ2-5; unclear D gene. Trimming shortened V by 3 bases and J by 5 bases, and 10 bases separated the two germline ends. This CDR3 is built from 13 residues. CDR1 and CDR2 from the germline V gene are KGHSH and LQKENI. CDR3 amino acids: CASSPTVLETQYF. Here the CDR3 DNA reads TGTGCCAGCTCACCCACAGTTCTCGAGACCCAGTACTTC. Supplemented by reference TRBV18 and TRBJ2-5, the full variable domain reads NAGVMQNPRHLVRRRGQEARLRCSPMKGHSHVYWYRQLPEEGLKFMVYLQKENIIDESGMPKERFSAEFPKEGPSILRIQQVVRGDSAAYFCASSPTVLETQYFGPGTRLLVL.

The rearrangement joins TRBV30 to TRBJ2-3, with 8 bases matching TRBD2. J was trimmed by 4 bases and V by 0 bases; bases with no gene match: 9. The CDR3 is 16 amino acids. The germline V gene has CDR1 GTSNPN and CDR2 SVGIG (reference sequence). In DNA, the CDR3 is TGTGCCTGGAGTGTACTAGCGGAGAGGAGCCCAGATACGCAGTATTTT. Encoded protein: CAWSVLAERSPDTQYF. Filled out from reference TRBV30 and TRBJ2-3, the complete variable domain reads SQTIHQWPATLVQPVGSPLSLECTVEGTSNPNLYWYRQAAGRGLQLLFYSVGIGQISSEVPQNLSASRPQDRQFILSSKKLLLSDSGFYLCAWSVLAERSPDTQYFGPGTRLTVL.

This clone was picked up a small number of times. The chain carries TRBV15 and TRBJ2-5; 8 bases line up with TRBD2. The CDR3 extends over 15 amino acids. The trim removed 0 bases at V and 3 bases at J, leaving 3 bases unmatched. CDR1 LNHNV and CDR2 YYDKDF come from the germline V gene (reference sequence). CDR3 loop: CATSRDVAGKETQYF. CDR3 nucleotides: TGTGCCACCAGCAGAGATGTAGCGGGGAAAGAGACCCAGTACTTC.

This sequence joins TRBV29-1 and TRBJ1-1; 8 bases match TRBD1. The CDR3 spans 13 residues. From germline, CDR1 is SQVTM and CDR2 ANQGSEA. V trimming: 7 bases; J trimming: 4 bases; junction bases outside the gene matches: 8. The CDR3, as DNA: TGCAGCGGGTCTAGGACAGGGAGCACTGAAGCTTTCTTT. This codes for CSGSRTGSTEAFF.

The rearrangement uses TRBV18 and TRBJ1-1; TRBD1 agrees at 7 bases. The V gene end was trimmed by 8 bases and the J gene end by 0 bases; junction bases not matched to a gene: 12. Germline V CDR1 and CDR2: KGHSH, LQKENI. The CDR3 runs to 16 residues. The CDR3, as DNA: TGTGCCAGCACGGGGACAGTGAAAGCCATGAACACTGAAGCTTTCTTT. Its protein product is CASTGTVKAMNTEAFF.

The chain links TRBV6-6 to TRBJ1-1; D call uncertain. Germline CDR1 reads MNHNY; CDR2 reads SVGAGI (reference sequence). Deletions cut 5 bases from V and 6 bases from J, with 10 bases between. The CDR3 contains 12 residues. CDR3 sequence (DNA): TGTGCCAGCAGTCACATGGCCTCTGAAGCTTTCTTT. Its translation is CASSHMASEAFF.

This clone was picked up a small number of times. The chain links TRBV7-9 to TRBJ2-7; 11 nucleotides agree with TRBD1. Per germline, CDR1 SEHNR and CDR2 FQNEAQ (reference sequence). The CDR3 contains 17 residues. The J segment lost 1 base and the V segment lost 1 base, leaving 6 bases of the junction unmatched. CDR3 amino acids: CASSLGSGQGASYEQYF. In DNA, the CDR3 is TGTGCCAGCAGCTTAGGTAGCGGACAGGGGGCTTCCTACGAGCAGTACTTC.

The chain is built from TRBV4-3 and TRBJ1-2; D is unresolved. V was shortened by 0 bases and J by 8 bases, with 7 bases between the two germline ends. The germline CDR1 and CDR2 sequences are LGHNA and YSLEER. This CDR3 has 12 residues. Here the CDR3 reads CASSQERRGYTF. The CDR3 coding sequence is TGCGCCAGCAGCCAAGAGAGGAGGGGCTACACCTTC.

The chain uses TRBV7-3 and TRBJ2-7, with TRBD1 matching over 10 bases. V was clipped by 2 bases and J by 2 bases; unmatched bases: 3. CDR1 and CDR2 from the germline V gene are SGHTA and FQGTGA. This CDR3 is 15 amino acids long. The CDR3 DNA follows: TGTGCCAGCAGCTTAGGGGACAGGGGAGCCTACGAGCAGTACTTC. This translates into CASSLGDRGAYEQYF.

This clone appeared a few times. The chain is built from TRBV7-2 and TRBJ1-6; 12 bases map to TRBD1. Germline loops: CDR1 SGHTA, CDR2 FQGNSA. Trimming took 2 bases from V and 6 from J; bases not matched to a gene: 5. This CDR3 comprises 17 residues. Here the CDR3 reads CASSLLPGQGANSPLHF. The CDR3 bases are TGTGCCAGCAGCTTATTACCGGGACAGGGGGCTAATTCACCCCTCCACTTT.

Only a few counts were recorded for this clone. This chain links TRBV2 with TRBJ2-6; D is possibly TRBD1 (6 bases). V was clipped by 0 bases and J by 5 bases, with 11 bases between them. The CDR3 loop spans 16 amino acids. CDR1 is SNHLY and CDR2 is FYNNEI in the germline V gene. CDR3 sequence: CASSEARGIRANVLTF. The CDR3 DNA reads as TGTGCCAGCAGTGAAGCCAGGGGTATTAGGGCCAACGTCCTGACTTTC.

The table lists this clone with a few counts. This rearrangement joins TRBV11-2 to TRBJ2-3, with no clear D. CDR3 length equals 15 residues. V was cut by 1 base and J by 2 bases, with 10 bases left in between. Per germline, CDR1 SGHAT and CDR2 FQNNGV. The CDR3 protein is CASSLGQIATDTQYF. The DNA for the CDR3 is TGTGCCAGCAGCTTAGGGCAGATAGCCACAGATACGCAGTATTTT.

V is TRBV6-5 and J is TRBJ2-3, with 7 bases matching TRBD1. This CDR3 contains 13 residues. V lost 6 bases, J lost 5 bases, and 5 bases stayed unmatched. Per germline, CDR1 MNHEY and CDR2 SVGAGI. CDR3 DNA sequence: TGTGCCAGCAGAAGACAGGGTCAAGATACGCAGTATTTT. Translating gives CASRRQGQDTQYF.

This clone showed up just a few times. This chain uses TRBV5-1 with TRBJ1-5; D possibly corresponds to TRBD1 (6 bases). The CDR3 extends over 16 amino acids. The V end lost 0 bases, the J end lost 4 bases, and 14 bases lay between the germline ends. Per the germline V gene, CDR1 is SGHRS and CDR2 is YFSETQ. Written as DNA, the CDR3 is TGCGCCAGCAGCTTGGATTTTGAGGACAGTAATCAGCCCCAGCATTTT. Amino acids: CASSLDFEDSNQPQHF. The entire variable domain, with the rest obtained from reference TRBV5-1 and TRBJ1-5, is as follows: KAGVTQTPRYLIKTRGQQVTLSCSPISGHRSVSWYQQTPGQGLQFLFEYFSETQRNKGNFPGRFSGRQFSNSRSEMNVSTLELGDSALYLCASSLDFEDSNQPQHFGDGTRLSIL.

This clone was observed a handful of times. The chain joins TRBV7-9 to TRBJ1-1; D is perhaps TRBD1 (5 bases). The CDR3 is 11 amino acids. In germline, CDR1 is SEHNR, CDR2 FQNEAQ (reference sequence). Trimming pared 8 bases from V and 5 bases from J, leaving 9 bases between. CDR3 region: CASDRGTEAFF. CDR3 nucleotide sequence: TGTGCCAGCGACCGGGGGACTGAAGCTTTCTTT.

The rearrangement joins TRBV4-2 to TRBJ2-3, with TRBD1 identical over 8 bases. The CDR3 has 16 amino acids. CDR1 and CDR2 from the germline V gene are LGHNA and YNFKEQ. V lost 1 base and J lost 0; bases outside the gene matches: 3. CDR3 sequence reads: CASSQGDRSSTDTQYF. As DNA, the CDR3 is TGTGCCAGCAGCCAAGGGGACAGGTCCAGCACAGATACGCAGTATTTT.

This clone came up a few times. The chain combines TRBV14 with TRBJ2-1; a possible D gene is TRBD2 (7 bases). Per the germline V gene, CDR1 is SGHDN and CDR2 is FVKESK. The V end lost 5 bases, the J end lost 6 bases, and 20 bases lay between the germline ends. CDR3 length equals 16 residues. The CDR3 spells CASSSRWGGFINEQFF. The CDR3 nucleotides are TGTGCCAGCAGCTCCCGTTGGGGGGGCTTCATCAATGAGCAGTTCTTC.

This clone occurred a few times. The CDR3 nucleotides read TGTGCCAGCAGCCTTCAGACTAGTGATAGTGAGCAGTTCTTC. It codes for CASSLQTSDSEQFF. This rearrangement joins TRBV21-1 to TRBJ2-1; the table assigns TRBD2, which was not confirmed against the DNA. TRBV21-1 is noted as a pseudogene. The CDR3 runs 14 residues.

The rearrangement uses TRBV18 and TRBJ2-1; possible D gene TRBD2, 5 bases. The CDR3 spans 16 residues. Looked up from germline, CDR1 is KGHSH and CDR2 is LQKENI. Deletions cut 0 bases from V and 12 bases from J, with 21 bases between. CDR3 nucleotide sequence: TGTGCCAGCTCACCACCGTCGATCCCACGCCAACTAGGGCAGTTCTTC. This codes for CASSPPSIPRQLGQFF.

This clone was seen only a few times. This chain links TRBV7-2 with TRBJ1-2; 9 bases map to TRBD1. The CDR3 consists of 15 residues. With 1 base clipped from V and 2 bases from J, the junction kept 2 bases outside the gene matches. Germline values: CDR1 SGHTA, CDR2 FQGNSA. The CDR3 protein is CASSLGTGVNYGYTF. The CDR3 DNA reads as TGTGCCAGCAGCTTAGGGACAGGGGTAAACTATGGCTACACCTTC.

V usage is TRBV4-3 and J usage is TRBJ2-7; tentative D call: TRBD1 (5 bases). CDR3 size: 15 residues. V was clipped by 0 bases and J by 3 bases, with 12 bases between them. The V gene's germline CDR1 is LGHNA and CDR2 YSLEER. The CDR3, as DNA: TGCGCCAGCAGCCAAGAACTGACAGCCATCTACGAGCAGTACTTC. Translating gives CASSQELTAIYEQYF.

CDR3 nucleotide sequence: TGTGCCAGCAGCGCGCTCACATCGAGGGGGAATGAGCAGTTCTTC. Protein product: CASSALTSRGNEQFF. The chain joins TRBV11-2 to TRBJ2-1, with D possibly TRBD1 on 6 matching bases. Trimming took off 5 bases at V and 7 bases at J, with 18 bases between the two ends. Germline lookup yields CDR1 SGHAT and CDR2 FQNNGV. CDR3 length: 15 amino acids.

Only a few counts were recorded for this clone. This sequence joins TRBV28 and TRBJ2-7; 8 nucleotides match TRBD1. The germline V gene has CDR1 MDHEN and CDR2 SYDVKM. The CDR3 has 15 residues. V dropped 5 bases and J dropped 4; count of bases not matched to a gene: 10. This CDR3 reads CASSTPPGQGYEQYF. For the CDR3, the DNA is TGTGCCAGCAGTACGCCCCCTGGACAGGGTTACGAGCAGTACTTC.

This chain joins TRBV5-6 and TRBJ1-1, with 7 bases aligning to TRBD1. The CDR3 length is 14 residues. The V gene end was trimmed by 4 bases and the J gene end by 4 bases; junction bases not matched to a gene: 7. The germline gives CDR1 SGHDT, CDR2 YYEEEE. The CDR3 DNA reads TGTGCCAGCAGCGGCGACAGGGTTGGCACTGAAGCTTTCTTT. It translates to CASSGDRVGTEAFF.

This clone appeared a few times. The rearrangement uses TRBV28 and TRBJ2-6; the D gene is possibly TRBD1 (5 bases). Germline V gives CDR1 MDHEN, CDR2 SYDVKM. The CDR3 is 14 residues long. The V and J ends lost 5 bases and 2 bases respectively, with 7 bases between them. The DNA for the CDR3 is TGTGCCAGCAGTCTGGGGCCTGGGGCCAACGTCCTGACTTTC. It specifies CASSLGPGANVLTF. The whole variable domain, remainder taken from reference TRBV28 and TRBJ2-6, is DVKVTQSSRYLVKRTGEKVFLECVQDMDHENMFWYRQDPGLGLRLIYFSYDVKMKEKGDIPEGYSVSREKKERFSLILESASTNQTSMYLCASSLGPGANVLTFGAGSRLTVL.